These T cell receptor beta chains were read from a single sample in a study of OX40 agonist ivuxolimab in advanced cancers. Some clones are missing from TCRdb's copy, which holds only in-frame ones; the method was immunoSEQ multiplex PCR. Of about 150,000 clones in the sample, roughly 91% were seen once. The sequences come from CD4+ or CD8+ T cells sorted from blood, collected in a trial of the OX40 agonist ivuxolimab. These receptor sequences come from an adult with an advanced solid tumor such as melanoma, head and neck, liver or kidney cancer. Each CDR3 is given with its conserved first and last residue. D genes are given only for firm matches. Expanded clones are given a class, and other clones once, few, many or no size at all.

cdr3_length: 14
v_call: TRBV7-6
clone_size: NA
j_call: TRBJ2-5
d_call: TRBD2
cdr3_aa: CASSLSGREATQYF
cdr3_nt: TGTGCCAGCAGCCTTAGCGGGAGAGAAGCGACCCAGTACTTC

cdr3_length: 14
v_call: TRBV19
clone_size: NA
j_call: TRBJ2-5
d_call: NA
cdr3_aa: CASSLRQGRETQYF
cdr3_nt: TGTGCCAGTAGCCTTCGCCAGGGGAGAGAGACCCAGTACTTC

cdr3_length: 15
v_call: TRBV15
clone_size: NA
j_call: TRBJ1-1
d_call: NA
cdr3_aa: CATSRALEATTEAFF
cdr3_nt: TGTGCCACCAGCCGTGCCCTGGAGGCTACTACTGAAGCTTTCTTT

cdr3_length: 15
v_call: TRBV5-6
clone_size: NA
j_call: TRBJ1-5
d_call: NA
cdr3_aa: CASSLDRALDQPQHF
cdr3_nt: TGTGCCAGCAGCTTGGACAGGGCCCTAGATCAGCCCCAGCATTTT

cdr3_length: 17
v_call: TRBV4-3
clone_size: NA
j_call: TRBJ2-1
d_call: TRBD2
cdr3_aa: CASSQESGAGGAGEQFF
cdr3_nt: TGCGCCAGCAGCCAAGAAAGCGGAGCGGGAGGGGCGGGGGAGCAGTTCTTC

cdr3_length: 17
v_call: TRBV7-2
clone_size: NA
j_call: TRBJ2-1
d_call: TRBD2
cdr3_aa: CASSRLTSGGPINEQFF
cdr3_nt: TGTGCCAGCAGCCGACTGACTAGCGGGGGGCCCATCAATGAGCAGTTCTTC

cdr3_length: 15
v_call: TRBV6-6
clone_size: NA
j_call: TRBJ2-7
d_call: NA
cdr3_aa: CASSYSMGGASEQYF
cdr3_nt: TGTGCCAGCAGTTACTCGATGGGGGGGGCAAGTGAGCAGTACTTC

cdr3_length: 14
v_call: TRBV7-8
clone_size: NA
j_call: TRBJ1-3
d_call: TRBD1
cdr3_aa: CASSLGQGRNTIYF
cdr3_nt: TGTGCCAGCAGCCTGGGACAGGGAAGAAACACCATATATTTT

cdr3_length: 15
v_call: TRBV5-6
clone_size: NA
j_call: TRBJ2-1
d_call: NA
cdr3_aa: CASSLMRLVTNEQFF
cdr3_nt: TGTGCCAGCAGCTTGATGAGACTAGTAACGAATGAGCAGTTCTTC

cdr3_length: 16
v_call: TRBV28
clone_size: NA
j_call: TRBJ2-1
d_call: TRBD2
cdr3_aa: CASSPSALADDNEQFF
cdr3_nt: TGTGCCAGCAGTCCTAGCGCACTAGCGGATGACAATGAGCAGTTCTTC

cdr3_length: 15
v_call: TRBV2
clone_size: NA
j_call: TRBJ2-1
d_call: TRBD2
cdr3_aa: CASSELAGGHNEQFF
cdr3_nt: TGTGCCAGCAGTGAACTAGCGGGGGGACACAATGAGCAGTTCTTC

cdr3_length: 15
v_call: TRBV4-3
clone_size: NA
j_call: TRBJ1-5
d_call: NA
cdr3_aa: CASSQDLIPYQPQHF
cdr3_nt: TGCGCCAGCAGCCAAGATTTGATTCCGTATCAGCCCCAGCATTTT

cdr3_length: 18
v_call: TRBV5-4
clone_size: once
j_call: TRBJ2-1
d_call: TRBD2
cdr3_aa: CASSPGTSGRAIYNEQFF
cdr3_nt: TGTGCCAGCAGCCCCGGGACTAGCGGGAGGGCCATCTACAATGAGCAGTTCTTC

cdr3_length: 20
v_call: TRBV7-3
clone_size: NA
j_call: TRBJ2-5
d_call: TRBD2
cdr3_aa: CASSLTGKGLAGGPWETQYF
cdr3_nt: TGTGCCAGCAGCTTAACGGGCAAGGGACTAGCGGGAGGGCCTTGGGAGACCCAGTACTTC

cdr3_length: 13
v_call: TRBV6-6
clone_size: NA
j_call: TRBJ1-4
d_call: NA
cdr3_aa: CASETTTNEKLFF
cdr3_nt: TGTGCCAGCGAGACGACAACTAATGAAAAACTGTTTTTT

cdr3_length: 13
v_call: TRBV25-1
clone_size: NA
j_call: TRBJ2-3
d_call: NA
cdr3_aa: CASSEFETDTQYF
cdr3_nt: TGTGCCAGCAGTGAATTCGAGACAGATACGCAGTATTTT

cdr3_length: 12
v_call: TRBV6-1
clone_size: NA
j_call: TRBJ1-2
d_call: NA
cdr3_aa: CASSEIFGGYTF
cdr3_nt: TGTGCCAGCAGTGAAATTTTCGGTGGCTACACCTTC

cdr3_length: 14
v_call: TRBV19
clone_size: once
j_call: TRBJ2-1
d_call: TRBD2
cdr3_aa: CASSIRGGFNEQFF
cdr3_nt: TGTGCCAGTAGTATACGGGGGGGCTTCAATGAGCAGTTCTTC

cdr3_length: 15
v_call: TRBV7-2
clone_size: NA
j_call: TRBJ2-6
d_call: NA
cdr3_aa: CASSSGLSGANVLTF
cdr3_nt: TGTGCCAGCAGCTCGGGACTCTCTGGGGCCAACGTCCTGACTTTC

cdr3_length: 15
v_call: TRBV9
clone_size: NA
j_call: TRBJ1-4
d_call: NA
cdr3_aa: CASSVGRANDEKLFF
cdr3_nt: TGTGCCAGCAGCGTAGGGAGGGCAAACGATGAAAAACTGTTTTTT

cdr3_length: 14
v_call: TRBV5-6
clone_size: NA
j_call: TRBJ1-2
d_call: NA
cdr3_aa: CASSLGAHNYGYTF
cdr3_nt: TGTGCCAGCAGCTTGGGGGCACATAACTATGGCTACACCTTC

cdr3_length: 13
v_call: TRBV2
clone_size: NA
j_call: TRBJ1-2
d_call: NA
cdr3_aa: CASSKQGWNGYTF
cdr3_nt: TGTGCCAGCAGCAAACAGGGTTGGAATGGCTACACCTTC

cdr3_length: 13
v_call: TRBV14
clone_size: NA
j_call: TRBJ2-1
d_call: NA
cdr3_aa: CASSGGFYNEQFF
cdr3_nt: TGTGCCAGCAGCGGAGGCTTCTACAATGAGCAGTTCTTC

cdr3_length: 16
v_call: TRBV18
clone_size: once
j_call: TRBJ1-3
d_call: TRBD1
cdr3_aa: CASSPVTGTFGNTIYF
cdr3_nt: TGTGCCAGCTCACCTGTGACAGGGACCTTCGGAAACACCATATATTTT

cdr3_length: 15
v_call: TRBV9
clone_size: NA
j_call: TRBJ1-2
d_call: NA
cdr3_aa: CASSVDRGRSYGYTF
cdr3_nt: TGTGCCAGCAGCGTAGACAGAGGGAGAAGCTATGGCTACACCTTC

cdr3_length: 14
v_call: TRBV7-9
clone_size: NA
j_call: TRBJ2-1
d_call: NA
cdr3_aa: CASSLEVQDNEQFF
cdr3_nt: TGTGCCAGCAGCTTAGAGGTCCAGGACAATGAGCAGTTCTTC

cdr3_length: 17
v_call: TRBV5-6
clone_size: NA
j_call: TRBJ1-1
d_call: TRBD1
cdr3_aa: CASSLDLWGQSNTEAFF
cdr3_nt: TGTGCCAGCAGCTTGGATTTATGGGGACAGTCAAACACTGAAGCTTTCTTT

cdr3_length: 14
v_call: TRBV5-1
clone_size: NA
j_call: TRBJ1-2
d_call: TRBD1
cdr3_aa: CASSSWTGGFGYTF
cdr3_nt: TGCGCCAGCAGCTCTTGGACAGGGGGGTTTGGCTACACCTTC

cdr3_length: 16
v_call: TRBV5-4
clone_size: NA
j_call: TRBJ2-1
d_call: NA
cdr3_aa: CASSLGGLSSYNEQFF
cdr3_nt: TGTGCCAGCAGCCTAGGAGGCCTGAGCTCCTACAATGAGCAGTTCTTC

cdr3_length: 14
v_call: TRBV4-1
clone_size: NA
j_call: TRBJ2-7
d_call: NA
cdr3_aa: CASSLRTASYEQYF
cdr3_nt: TGCGCCAGCAGCCTTCGGACAGCTTCCTACGAGCAGTACTTC

cdr3_length: 13
v_call: TRBV5-1
clone_size: NA
j_call: TRBJ1-1
d_call: TRBD1
cdr3_aa: CASSRGLGTEAFF
cdr3_nt: TGCGCCAGCTCGAGGGGGCTTGGCACTGAAGCTTTCTTT

cdr3_length: 14
v_call: TRBV7-2
clone_size: NA
j_call: TRBJ1-1
d_call: NA
cdr3_aa: CASSTWTANTEAFF
cdr3_nt: TGTGCCAGCAGCACCTGGACCGCGAACACTGAAGCTTTCTTT

cdr3_length: 16
v_call: TRBV7-8
clone_size: NA
j_call: TRBJ2-1
d_call: TRBD2
cdr3_aa: CASSLDRLAGGNEQFF
cdr3_nt: TGTGCCAGCAGCCTGGACCGACTAGCGGGGGGCAATGAGCAGTTCTTC

cdr3_length: 16
v_call: TRBV2
clone_size: once
j_call: TRBJ2-3
d_call: TRBD2
cdr3_aa: CASSDILAALTDTQYF
cdr3_nt: TGTGCCAGCAGCGATATTCTAGCGGCGCTCACAGATACGCAGTATTTT

cdr3_length: 16
v_call: TRBV7-9
clone_size: NA
j_call: TRBJ1-6
d_call: NA
cdr3_aa: CASSLRQSSYNSPLHF
cdr3_nt: TGTGCCAGCAGCTTACGACAGAGCTCCTATAATTCACCCCTCCACTTT

cdr3_length: 18
v_call: TRBV7-8
clone_size: NA
j_call: TRBJ2-1
d_call: TRBD1
cdr3_aa: CASSLTLSGDRGVNEQFF
cdr3_nt: TGTGCCAGCAGCTTAACGTTAAGTGGAGACAGGGGTGTAAATGAGCAGTTCTTC

cdr3_length: 12
v_call: TRBV2
clone_size: once
j_call: TRBJ1-5
d_call: NA
cdr3_aa: CASSELGQTGHF
cdr3_nt: TGTGCCAGCAGTGAATTGGGACAAACTGGGCATTTT

cdr3_length: 15
v_call: TRBV28
clone_size: NA
j_call: TRBJ2-1
d_call: TRBD2
cdr3_aa: CASSTPGLGSDEQFF
cdr3_nt: TGTGCCAGCAGTACGCCGGGACTAGGGTCGGATGAGCAGTTCTTC

cdr3_length: 15
v_call: TRBV21-1
clone_size: NA
j_call: TRBJ2-5
d_call: NA
cdr3_aa: CASSNRGGLQETQYF
cdr3_nt: TGTGCCAGCAGCAATCGCGGGGGGTTACAAGAGACCCAGTACTTC

cdr3_length: 15
v_call: TRBV7-6
clone_size: once
j_call: TRBJ2-1
d_call: NA
cdr3_aa: CASSRTGPSVNEQFF
cdr3_nt: TGTGCCAGCAGCCGGACGGGTCCCTCTGTCAATGAGCAGTTCTTC

cdr3_length: 15
v_call: TRBV19
clone_size: NA
j_call: TRBJ2-7
d_call: NA
cdr3_aa: CASSITRGISYEQYF
cdr3_nt: TGTGCCAGTAGTATCACGCGGGGAATTTCTTACGAGCAGTACTTC

cdr3_length: 12
v_call: TRBV6-6
clone_size: NA
j_call: TRBJ1-2
d_call: NA
cdr3_aa: CASSSRDYGYTF
cdr3_nt: TGTGCCAGCAGTAGCAGGGACTATGGCTACACCTTC

cdr3_length: 15
v_call: TRBV5-6
clone_size: NA
j_call: TRBJ2-7
d_call: NA
cdr3_aa: CASSLSKTTPYEQYF
cdr3_nt: TGTGCCAGCAGCTTGTCTAAGACTACCCCCTACGAGCAGTACTTC

cdr3_length: 12
v_call: TRBV6-6
clone_size: NA
j_call: TRBJ1-1
d_call: NA
cdr3_aa: CASTQGTGEAFF
cdr3_nt: TGTGCCAGCACACAGGGTACGGGCGAAGCTTTCTTT

cdr3_length: 15
v_call: TRBV6-6
clone_size: NA
j_call: TRBJ1-2
d_call: NA
cdr3_aa: CASSYSTGYTYGYTF
cdr3_nt: TGTGCCAGCAGTTACTCCACAGGGTATACCTATGGCTACACCTTC

cdr3_length: 12
v_call: TRBV19
clone_size: NA
j_call: TRBJ1-1
d_call: NA
cdr3_aa: CASKRGRTEAFF
cdr3_nt: TGTGCCAGTAAGAGGGGACGCACTGAAGCTTTCTTT

cdr3_length: 15
v_call: TRBV6-6
clone_size: NA
j_call: TRBJ1-4
d_call: NA
cdr3_aa: CASRRLTQQTEKLFF
cdr3_nt: TGTGCCAGCAGACGATTGACACAACAAACGGAAAAACTGTTTTTT

cdr3_length: 14
v_call: TRBV5-1
clone_size: NA
j_call: TRBJ2-3
d_call: TRBD1
cdr3_aa: CASSLGGSTDTQYF
cdr3_nt: TGCGCCAGCAGCTTAGGGGGCTCAACAGATACGCAGTATTTT

cdr3_length: 17
v_call: TRBV11-2
clone_size: NA
j_call: TRBJ1-4
d_call: TRBD1
cdr3_aa: CASSLVRGTATNEKLFF
cdr3_nt: TGTGCCAGCAGCTTAGTCCGGGGGACAGCGACTAATGAAAAACTGTTTTTT

cdr3_length: 12
v_call: TRBV6-4
clone_size: NA
j_call: TRBJ1-2
d_call: TRBD1
cdr3_aa: CASEGQAYGYTF
cdr3_nt: TGTGCCAGTGAGGGACAGGCCTATGGCTACACCTTC

cdr3_length: 17
v_call: TRBV18
clone_size: NA
j_call: TRBJ1-4
d_call: TRBD1
cdr3_aa: CASSPTPRQGVNEKLFF
cdr3_nt: TGTGCCAGCTCACCCACCCCCAGACAGGGTGTTAATGAAAAACTGTTTTTT